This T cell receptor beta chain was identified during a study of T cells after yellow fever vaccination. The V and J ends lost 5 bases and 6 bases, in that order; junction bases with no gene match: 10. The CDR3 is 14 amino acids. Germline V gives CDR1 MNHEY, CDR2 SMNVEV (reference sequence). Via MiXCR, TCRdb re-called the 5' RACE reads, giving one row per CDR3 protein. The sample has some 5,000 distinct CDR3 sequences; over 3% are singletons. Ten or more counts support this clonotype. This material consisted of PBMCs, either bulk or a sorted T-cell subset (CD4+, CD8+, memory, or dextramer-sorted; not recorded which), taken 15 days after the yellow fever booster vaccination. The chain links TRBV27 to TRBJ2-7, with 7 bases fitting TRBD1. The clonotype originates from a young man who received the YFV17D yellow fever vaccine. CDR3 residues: CASSPHTQGFEQYF. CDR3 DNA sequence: TGTGCCAGCAGTCCGCATACACAGGGGTTCGAGCAGTACTTC.